The 12 T cell receptor beta chains given below trace back to one sample, sequenced in a study of Graves' ophthalmopathy and Graves' hyperthyroidism (dated by TCRdb to the late 2010s). Instrument used: Illumina HiSeq 2000. TCR beta CDR3 regions were amplified from RNA transcripts for repertoire sequencing. The first round of RT-PCR was done with HTBI primers and the Qiagen OneStep RT-PCR kit, and was followed by a second round of multiplex PCR, then size selection and purification. In-frame beta chains were kept once TCRdb had trimmed the public reads at Q25 with fastp and called clones with MiXCR. Here each entry gathers all rows of one CDR3 protein and keeps the most common genes and DNA. This sample gives around 590,000 distinct CDR3 sequences in total; about two fifths of them show up just once. The leading ten clones occupy about 4.1% of the sample. What was sequenced was peripheral blood or thyroid tissue (not recorded which). The receptor set was obtained from an adult man with Graves' hyperthyroidism.

This clonotype showed up many times. The chain has TRBV5-6 and TRBJ2-7; TRBD2 agrees at 13 bases. The CDR3 consists of 16 residues. V shed 4 bases, J shed 6 bases, and the junction held 10 bases outside the gene matches. In germline, CDR1 is SGHDT, CDR2 YYEEEE. This CDR3 reads CASSHEGLAGPPEQYF. DNA of the CDR3: TGTGCCAGCAGCCACGAGGGACTAGCGGGACCACCCGAGCAGTACTTC.

This clonotype was observed many times. V usage is TRBV6-5 and J usage is TRBJ2-7; D may be TRBD1 (6 bases). Germline lookup yields CDR1 MNHEY and CDR2 SVGAGI. This CDR3 has 13 amino acids. V was cut by 6 bases and J by 2 bases, with 11 bases left in between. CDR3 region: CASRGHDTYEQYF. The DNA of the CDR3 is TGTGCCAGCAGGGGACACGACACCTACGAGCAGTACTTC.

The V call is TRBV25-1, the J call TRBJ2-7, with 12 bases matching TRBD2. Per the germline V gene, CDR1 is MGHDK and CDR2 is SYGVNS. The CDR3 sequence is 16 residues long. V gave up 2 bases and J gave up 2 bases; unmatched junction bases: 4. DNA for the CDR3: TGTGCCAGCAGTGAAGATCTAGCGGGGGGGGCCTACGAGCAGTACTTC. This sequence encodes CASSEDLAGGAYEQYF.

This clonotype was seen repeatedly, ten times or more. The gene calls are TRBV29-1 and TRBJ2-7; 12 bases align to TRBD2. The CDR3 runs to 16 residues. Trimming took 1 base from V and 0 from J; bases not matched to a gene: 4. In germline, CDR1 is SQVTM, CDR2 ANQGSEA. DNA of the CDR3: TGCAGCGTTGAAGGTTTGACTAGCGGGAGCTCCTACGAGCAGTACTTC. Amino acid sequence: CSVEGLTSGSSYEQYF.

This clonotype was seen many times. This sequence joins TRBV7-8 and TRBJ1-5; D uncertain. In germline, CDR1 is SGHVS, CDR2 FQNEAQ. V shed 5 bases and J shed 3 bases, with 14 bases lying between them. The CDR3 spans 15 residues. DNA for the CDR3: TGTGCCAGCAGCCTCACGGGAACCCCCAATCAGCCCCAGCATTTT. As protein: CASSLTGTPNQPQHF.

About this clonotype: A read error may produce the germline difference seen at one junction end. The chain links TRBV10-3 to TRBJ2-7; 7 nucleotides match TRBD1. This CDR3 is built from 13 residues. The germline CDR1 and CDR2 sequences are ENHRY and SYGVKD. CDR3 nucleotide sequence: TGTGCCAGCAGTTATACAGGGGACTACGAGCAGTACTTC. Translating gives CASSYTGDYEQYF.

The sample holds many counts of this clonotype. One end of the junction varies from germline; a read error may be responsible. V and J are TRBV5-1 and TRBJ2-5, with TRBD1 identical over 8 bases. The germline gives CDR1 SGHRS, CDR2 YFSETQ. The CDR3 sequence is 15 residues long. The CDR3 region has the DNA TGCGCCAGCCGCTTGCGGCCGACAGGGGAAGAGACCCAGTACTTC. Translation gives CASRLRPTGEETQYF.

This clonotype occurred many times. The chain combines TRBV7-2 with TRBJ2-7; the match to TRBD2 covers 10 bases. This CDR3 spans 17 amino acids. Germline V gene lookup returns CDR1 SGHTA and CDR2 FQGNSA. The V gene end was trimmed by 2 bases and the J gene end by 1 base; junction bases not matched to a gene: 8. CDR3 amino acids: CASSLSSGGLISYEQYF. Here the CDR3 DNA reads TGTGCCAGCAGCTTATCTAGCGGGGGTCTTATTTCCTACGAGCAGTACTTC. Supplemented by reference TRBV7-2 and TRBJ2-7, the full variable domain reads GAGVSQSPSNKVTEKGKDVELRCDPISGHTALYWYRQSLGQGLEFLIYFQGNSAPDKSGLPSDRFSAERTGGSVSTLTIQRTQQEDSAVYLCASSLSSGGLISYEQYFGPGTRLTVT.

The chain recombines TRBV10-3 with TRBJ2-3, with D perhaps TRBD1 (6 bases). The CDR3 extends over 13 amino acids. With 7 bases removed from V and 0 bases from J, the gap between germline ends came to 8 bases. The germline V gene encodes CDR1 ENHRY and CDR2 SYGVKD. CDR3 nucleotide sequence: TGTGCCATCAAGGGGGACAGCACAGATACGCAGTATTTT. Its protein product is CAIKGDSTDTQYF.

This clonotype was counted at least ten times. The V and J genes are TRBV4-1 and TRBJ1-6, with 9 bases aligning to TRBD1. V dropped 4 bases and J dropped 5; count of bases not matched to a gene: 9. The germline V gene encodes CDR1 MGHRA and CDR2 YSYEKL. The CDR3 has 17 amino acids. CDR3 sequence: CASSRPQGALDNSPLHF. In nucleotides, the CDR3 is TGCGCCAGCAGCCGACCACAGGGGGCGTTGGATAATTCACCCCTCCACTTT.

Many counts were recorded for this clonotype. The rearrangement joins TRBV25-1 to TRBJ1-2, with TRBD1 matching over 9 bases. This CDR3 contains 15 residues. Germline V lookup: CDR1 MGHDK, CDR2 SYGVNS. CDR3 nucleotide sequence: TGTGCTCCTACCCCCGGGACAGGGAAAAACTATGGCTACACCTTC. Translated, it gives CAPTPGTGKNYGYTF.

This clonotype was observed many times. This sequence joins TRBV5-1 and TRBJ2-2; tentatively, D is TRBD2 (5 bases). The V gene's germline CDR1 is SGHRS and CDR2 YFSETQ. V was cut by 0 bases and J by 5 bases, with 8 bases left in between. The CDR3 totals 14 residues. The DNA of the CDR3 is TGCGCCAGCAGCTTGGCGGGAAGAACCGGGGAGCTGTTTTTT. Its translation: CASSLAGRTGELFF.